This T cell receptor beta chain came from a study of CD8+CD57+ T cells in acquired aplastic anemia. Germline CDR1 is MGHRA and CDR2 is YSYEKL. The V and J ends lost 4 bases and 4 bases respectively, with 15 bases between them. This CDR3 is built from 15 residues. The study's findings and limits: A significant difference in CD8+ Simpson's diversity between patients and controls was not found.

Genomic DNA, the template, was used for profiling of the TCR beta VDJ and CDR3. One entry per CDR3 protein results from TCRdb running MiXCR on the reads. The sample records some 180,000 distinct CDR3 sequences, roughly 65% being singletons. The authors sequenced patients whose flow cytometry had shown CD8+CD57+ cell expansion. Severe acquired aplastic anemia affected all patients. About this clonotype: Its antigen remains unidentified. Being one base from a much bigger clone, this may be a read error.

The genes are TRBV4-1 and TRBJ2-3, with D perhaps assigned TRBD1 or TRBD2 (5 bases each). The receptor was isolated from a human donor with aplastic anemia. The sequenced sample consisted of sorted CD4+, CD8+, or CD8+CD57+ T cells (not recorded which) from PBMCs. CDR3 sequence reads: CASSLRTRGADTQYF. In DNA form, the CDR3 reads TGCGCCAGCAGCCTTCGGACCCGAGGGGCAGATACGCAGTATTTT.